The 30 T cell receptor beta chains in this list originate from one sample, sequenced in a study of CD8 T cells in Susac syndrome. Random hexamers were used to reverse transcribe the RNA input (0.5 to 1 ug). Each CDR3 protein gets one entry after TCRdb re-called the immunoSEQ multiplex PCR reads with MiXCR. The sample consists of about 90,000 distinct CDR3 sequences, 90% to 95% of them appearing once. The sequencing input was CD8+ T cells from PBMCs. The receptors were gathered from a human donor in good health.

This clonotype showed up just a few times. V is TRBV12-3 or TRBV12-4 and J is TRBJ1-1, with D tentatively TRBD1 (5 bases). With 5 bases removed from V and 4 bases from J, the gap between germline ends came to 8 bases. The CDR3 sequence is 12 residues long. In nucleotides, the CDR3 is TGTGCCAGCAGTCCCCAGGGCACTGAAGCTTTCTTT. Translated: CASSPQGTEAFF.

This chain links TRBV7-9 with TRBJ2-3; a weak D match, TRBD1 (6 bases). Germline CDR1 reads SEHNR; CDR2 reads FQNEAQ (reference sequence). The V end was cut by 5 bases, the J end by 1 base, with 13 bases between. CDR3 length: 15 residues. DNA for the CDR3: TGTGCCAGCAGCGTGGGACAACACCGCACAGATACGCAGTATTTT. Translation: CASSVGQHRTDTQYF.

The V gene is TRBV15, the J gene TRBJ1-2; D perhaps matches TRBD1 (6 bases). V dropped 3 bases and J dropped 4 bases, with 18 bases sitting between them. Germline V gene sequence: CDR1 LNHNV, CDR2 YYDKDF (reference sequence). CDR3 length: 16 amino acids. This chain's CDR3 is CATSRSSTGPLYGYTF. CDR3 DNA: TGTGCCACCAGCAGGTCGTCAACAGGGCCTCTCTATGGCTACACCTTC. Based on the CDR3 plus reference TRBV15 and TRBJ1-2, the full variable domain is DAMVIQNPRYQVTQFGKPVTLSCSQTLNHNVMYWYQQKSSQAPKLLFHYYDKDFNNEADTPDNFQSRRPNTSFCFLDIRSPGLGDTAMYLCATSRSSTGPLYGYTFGSGTRLTVV.

This chain connects TRBV9 to TRBJ1-4; D is undetermined. V was clipped by 3 bases and J by 4 bases, with 10 bases between them. The CDR3 runs to 14 residues. Per the germline V gene, CDR1 is SGDLS and CDR2 is YYNGEE. The CDR3 reads CASSGQAINEKLFF. In DNA, the CDR3 is TGTGCCAGCAGCGGGCAGGCTATTAATGAAAAACTGTTTTTT.

The J gene is TRBJ1-4, the V gene TRBV29-1, with no clear D. The CDR3 is 14 amino acids. Germline loops: CDR1 SQVTM, CDR2 ANQGSEA. Trimming took off 3 bases at V and 4 bases at J, with 12 bases between the two ends. The CDR3 reads CSVDLGVRNEKLFF. The CDR3 nucleotides read TGCAGCGTTGACCTAGGAGTCCGTAATGAAAAACTGTTTTTT.

V usage is TRBV5-1 and J usage is TRBJ2-7, with 8 bases matching TRBD2. Trimming cost V 2 bases and J 5 bases; bases outside gene matches: 12. Germline V gene lookup returns CDR1 SGHRS and CDR2 YFSETQ. This CDR3 spans 16 amino acids. CDR3 region: CASSLFSIARGDEQYF. The CDR3 region has the DNA TGCGCCAGCAGCTTATTCTCGATTGCGCGGGGGGACGAGCAGTACTTC.

This CDR3 is CASSPAGRQGDSPLHF. In nucleotides, the CDR3 is TGTGCCAGCAGCCCCGCCGGACGGCAGGGTGATTCACCCCTCCACTTT. The V and J genes are TRBV16 and TRBJ1-6, with D possibly being TRBD1 (5 bases). Germline CDR1 reads KGHSY; CDR2 reads FQNENV. The germline V and J ends were trimmed by 4 bases and 8 bases, with 18 bases remaining between them. This CDR3 has 16 amino acids.

The chain joins TRBV3-1 to TRBJ1-1; D uncertain. Trimming shortened V by 0 bases and J by 1 base, and 6 bases separated the two germline ends. Per the germline V gene, CDR1 is LGHDT and CDR2 is YNNKEL (reference sequence). The CDR3 contains 14 residues. The CDR3 here is CASSQDLSNTEAFF. CDR3 nucleotides: TGTGCCAGCAGCCAAGATCTCTCGAACACTGAAGCTTTCTTT.

The chain carries TRBV23-1 and TRBJ1-6; the D gene is possibly TRBD1 (6 bases). TRBV23-1 is an ORF, with its function uncertain. Deletions cut 3 bases from V and 0 bases from J, with 21 bases between. The CDR3 covers 20 residues. Written as DNA, the CDR3 is TGCGCCAGCAGTCATGGGTCAGGGGTGGAGGAAGTCTCCTATAATTCACCCCTCCACTTT. Its translation is CASSHGSGVEEVSYNSPLHF.

The chain has TRBV20-1 and TRBJ2-7, with 7 positions matching TRBD1. CDR1 and CDR2 (germline): DFQATT, SNEGSKA (reference sequence). This CDR3 region has 15 residues. After removal of 1 base from V and 0 bases from J, the junction contained 6 bases not matched to a gene. The CDR3 here is CSARGQGVGSYEQYF. In nucleotides, the CDR3 is TGCAGTGCTAGAGGCCAGGGGGTCGGCTCCTACGAGCAGTACTTC.

This rearrangement joins TRBV9 to TRBJ1-5; D call uncertain. Trimming cost V 4 bases and J 1 base, with 9 bases left between them. Germline V gene lookup returns CDR1 SGDLS and CDR2 YYNGEE. The CDR3 totals 14 residues. The CDR3 protein is CASSSGESNQPQHF. The CDR3 DNA sequence: TGTGCCAGCAGCAGCGGGGAAAGCAATCAGCCCCAGCATTTT.

The chain recombines TRBV2 with TRBJ1-4; TRBD1 matches at 8 bases. There are 16 residues in the CDR3. V lost 3 bases, J lost 7 bases, and 10 bases stayed unmatched. In germline, CDR1 is SNHLY, CDR2 FYNNEI. The CDR3 DNA is TGTGCCAGCAGTGAGAGGAGTCAGGGGGCGGGTGAAAAACTGTTTTTT. Translated: CASSERSQGAGEKLFF.

The chain joins TRBV5-1 to TRBJ2-3, with TRBD1 identical over 7 bases. After removal of 4 bases from V and 4 bases from J, the junction contained 9 bases not matched to a gene. The CDR3 length is 15 residues. Germline CDR1 reads SGHRS; CDR2 reads YFSETQ. The CDR3 spells CASSLTGVKADTQYF. The CDR3 nucleotides are TGCGCCAGCAGCCTCACAGGGGTGAAGGCAGATACGCAGTATTTT.

This clonotype has a single count. The rearrangement joins TRBV7-2 to TRBJ2-5; 8 bases are a match to TRBD1. Germline values: CDR1 SGHTA, CDR2 FQGNSA. CDR3 length: 17 residues. The junction had 8 bases not matched to a gene; V was cut back by 2 bases and J by 0 bases. The CDR3 sequence: CASSLPGGQGHQETQYF. The CDR3 region has the DNA TGTGCCAGCAGCTTACCCGGAGGACAGGGCCACCAAGAGACCCAGTACTTC.

The gene calls are TRBV10-3 and TRBJ2-1, with D perhaps matching TRBD2 (5 bases). V gave up 7 bases and J gave up 6 bases, with 10 bases separating them. The CDR3 totals 12 residues. Germline values: CDR1 ENHRY, CDR2 SYGVKD. The CDR3 sequence is CAITEGSNEQFF. Written as DNA, the CDR3 is TGTGCCATCACAGAGGGATCCAATGAGCAGTTCTTC.

This chain joins TRBV5-6 and TRBJ2-7; D possibly corresponds to TRBD2 (6 bases). Germline CDR1 reads SGHDT; CDR2 reads YYEEEE. V shed 4 bases and J shed 3 bases, with 8 bases lying between them. The CDR3 length is 12 residues. The CDR3 is CASSGGLYEQYF. The CDR3 nucleotides read TGTGCCAGCAGCGGGGGACTCTACGAGCAGTACTTC. The variable domain in full, completed from reference TRBV5-6 and TRBJ2-7, reads DAGVTQSPTHLIKTRGQQVTLRCSPKSGHDTVSWYQQALGQGPQFIFQYYEEEERQRGNFPDRFSGHQFPNYSSELNVNALLLGDSALYLCASSGGLYEQYFGPGTRLTVT.

The chain links TRBV6-1 to TRBJ1-1; D is possibly TRBD1 (5 bases). CDR1 is MNHNS and CDR2 is SASEGT in the germline V gene. The CDR3 has 15 amino acids. The ends were cut back, 2 bases at V and 0 bases at J, with 10 bases in the middle. The CDR3 sequence: CASSEPGRVNTEAFF. The CDR3 DNA is TGTGCCAGCAGTGAACCAGGGAGGGTGAACACTGAAGCTTTCTTT.

This chain connects TRBV13 to TRBJ2-3; perhaps TRBD1 as D (6 bases). This CDR3 contains 16 residues. Germline values: CDR1 PRHDT, CDR2 FYEKMQ (reference sequence). The V gene lost 5 bases and the J gene lost 2 bases, with 17 bases spanning the gap. The chain's CDR3 is CASSRNGGQHTDTQYF. Written as DNA, the CDR3 is TGTGCCAGCAGCCGGAATGGGGGACAACACACAGATACGCAGTATTTT.

The chain carries TRBV5-6 and TRBJ2-2, with D unresolved. Trimming left V 0 bases short and J 0 bases short, with 6 bases between. This CDR3 is built from 15 residues. Germline-derived CDR1 and CDR2 are SGHDT and YYEEEE. The CDR3 loop is CASSLGLTNTGELFF. CDR3 nucleotide sequence: TGTGCCAGCAGCTTGGGCCTAACGAACACCGGGGAGCTGTTTTTT.

The gene calls are TRBV4-1 and TRBJ1-2; D may be TRBD1 (6 bases). Germline V gives CDR1 MGHRA, CDR2 YSYEKL. This CDR3 is built from 12 residues. V shed 1 base and J shed 9 bases, with 9 bases lying between them. The CDR3 region has the DNA TGCGCCAGCAGCCAAGCAGGGGTTCGCTACACCTTC. It yields the protein CASSQAGVRYTF.

This sequence joins TRBV4-1 and TRBJ2-5; 8 positions match TRBD2. The CDR3 spans 18 residues. In germline, CDR1 is MGHRA, CDR2 YSYEKL. After removal of 1 base from V and 7 bases from J, the junction contained 17 bases not matched to a gene. The CDR3 nucleotides read TGCGCCAGCAGCCAAGTCGAAGTAGCGGGGTCGCCGGACGGGACCCAGTACTTC. Protein sequence: CASSQVEVAGSPDGTQYF.

CDR3: CSARQLGGGGQPQHF. In DNA form, the CDR3 reads TGCAGTGCTAGGCAGCTAGGGGGCGGCGGACAGCCCCAGCATTTT. J is TRBJ1-5 and V is TRBV20-1, with 7 bases aligning to TRBD1. The germline V gene encodes CDR1 DFQATT and CDR2 SNEGSKA (reference sequence). The CDR3 runs to 15 residues. V lost 3 bases to trimming and J lost 7 bases; unmatched junction nucleotides: 12.

This clonotype has more than one count but fewer than ten. The chain is built from TRBV4-1 and TRBJ2-7; possibly TRBD2 for D (5 bases). CDR3 length equals 13 residues. Germline lookup yields CDR1 MGHRA and CDR2 YSYEKL. V was pared by 4 bases and J by 0 bases, with 7 bases between. CDR3 in DNA: TGCGCCAGCAGCCCCGGGATCTCCTACGAGCAGTACTTC. This encodes CASSPGISYEQYF.

This clonotype showed up just once. This chain uses TRBV2 with TRBJ1-5; D not certain. V shed 2 bases and J shed 5 bases, with 13 bases lying between them. Germline loops: CDR1 SNHLY, CDR2 FYNNEI. The CDR3 covers 15 residues. The CDR3 sequence is CASSEPGRSYQPQHF. CDR3 bases: TGTGCCAGCAGTGAACCCGGACGGTCTTATCAGCCCCAGCATTTT.

The V and J genes are TRBV27 and TRBJ1-5; D possibly corresponds to TRBD1 (6 bases). V was trimmed by 3 bases and J by 0 bases, leaving 9 bases between them. The CDR3 is 15 amino acids. Germline V lookup: CDR1 MNHEY, CDR2 SMNVEV (reference sequence). For the CDR3, the DNA is TGTGCCAGCAGTTTCTCAGGGGATAGCAATCAGCCCCAGCATTTT. It yields the protein CASSFSGDSNQPQHF.

This chain uses TRBV5-6 with TRBJ2-7, with 10 nucleotides matching TRBD2. The CDR3 is made up of 17 amino acids. The trim removed 1 base at V and 2 bases at J, leaving 9 bases unmatched. Germline values: CDR1 SGHDT, CDR2 YYEEEE. CDR3 in amino acids: CASSLFLAGAFTYEQYF. The CDR3 DNA reads TGTGCCAGCAGCTTGTTTCTAGCGGGGGCCTTCACCTACGAGCAGTACTTC.

This clonotype has only one observation. The gene calls are TRBV2 and TRBJ2-7, with TRBD1 identical over 12 bases. After removal of 0 bases from V and 2 bases from J, the junction contained 14 bases not matched to a gene. The CDR3 totals 20 residues. Germline V lookup: CDR1 SNHLY, CDR2 FYNNEI. The CDR3 loop reads CASSEASGQGAVWGAYEQYF. The CDR3 nucleotides are TGTGCCAGCAGTGAAGCCTCGGGACAGGGGGCTGTATGGGGGGCCTACGAGCAGTACTTC.

This chain uses TRBV5-6 with TRBJ2-5; TRBD2 matches at 8 bases. Looked up from germline, CDR1 is SGHDT and CDR2 is YYEEEE. V lost 2 bases to trimming and J lost 5 bases; unmatched junction nucleotides: 5. The CDR3 is 14 residues long. The DNA for the CDR3 is TGTGCCAGCAGCTTTGGTAGCGGGGCGGAGACCCAGTACTTC. Protein product: CASSFGSGAETQYF.

The chain employs TRBV3-1 and TRBJ2-7; D perhaps matches TRBD2 (6 bases). The ends were cut back, 5 bases at V and 3 bases at J, with 23 bases in the middle. Germline-derived CDR1 and CDR2 are LGHDT and YNNKEL (reference sequence). CDR3 size: 17 residues. Written as DNA, the CDR3 is TGTGCCAGCAGCTCCAGTTCCGCGGGGAGAAAAAGCTACGAGCAGTACTTC. Residues: CASSSSSAGRKSYEQYF.

The chain is built from TRBV9 and TRBJ2-3; D is undetermined. The CDR3 loop spans 13 amino acids. V lost 0 bases and J 5 bases, leaving 7 bases between the germline ends. CDR1 is SGDLS and CDR2 is YYNGEE in the germline V gene. The CDR3, as DNA: TGTGCCAGCAGCGTAGAAATTGGAGATACGCAGTATTTT. This translates into CASSVEIGDTQYF.